Each of the 10 T cell receptor beta chains below was sequenced from the same sample in a study of T cells in tumors after PD-1 blockade. Clones were read by immunoSEQ multiplex PCR, and TCRdb kept only the in-frame ones, dropping some. The repertoire holds tens of thousands of clones, with roughly 70% as singletons. The sample was PBMCs, taken after anti-PD-1 treatment. Source of these receptors: a human donor with basal cell carcinoma.

This clone was seen more than once but under ten times. The genes are TRBV3-1 (or the pseudogene TRBV3-2) and TRBJ1-1; no definite D call. V was clipped by 5 bases and J by 3 bases, with 10 bases between them. From germline, CDR1 is LGHDT and CDR2 YNNKEL (reference sequence). The CDR3 contains 13 residues. As DNA, the CDR3 is TGTGCCAGCAGCTTAGACCCCTACACTGAAGCTTTCTTT. It translates to CASSLDPYTEAFF.

The V gene is TRBV19, the J gene TRBJ1-2; D is possibly TRBD1 (6 bases). CDR1 LNHDA and CDR2 SQIVND come from the germline V gene (reference sequence). CDR3 length: 14 amino acids. Deletions cut 7 bases from V and 5 bases from J, with 17 bases between. The CDR3 DNA sequence: TGTGCCAGTACCCGGCGGGGGGCGGATTATGGCTACACCTTC. As protein: CASTRRGADYGYTF.

The chain joins TRBV6-6 to TRBJ1-3; 7 bases align to TRBD1. Losses at the gene ends were 5 bases for V and 0 bases for J; bases not matched to a gene: 13. This CDR3 is 18 amino acids long. Germline assignment: CDR1 MNHNY and CDR2 SVGAGI (reference sequence). The CDR3 region has the DNA TGTGCCAGCAGTCACCAATCCGGGACAGCAAACTCTGGAAACACCATATATTTT. The encoded protein is CASSHQSGTANSGNTIYF.

This clone was detected once. This rearrangement joins TRBV27 to TRBJ1-2; a possible D gene is TRBD1 (6 bases). The V and J ends lost 5 bases and 7 bases respectively, with 14 bases between them. The CDR3 loop spans 13 amino acids. The germline V gene encodes CDR1 MNHEY and CDR2 SMNVEV (reference sequence). The CDR3 is CASSPGGRGGYTF. As DNA, the CDR3 is TGTGCCAGCAGTCCCGGGGGGCGTGGTGGCTACACCTTC.

In its sample, this clone was seen a few times. The gene calls are TRBV7-6 and TRBJ1-1; 8 bases align to TRBD1. V lost 4 bases, J lost 0 bases, and 4 bases stayed unmatched. Germline V gene data show CDR1 as SGHVS and CDR2 as FNYEAQ. The CDR3 totals 15 residues. This chain's CDR3 is CASSSGQGLNTEAFF. The CDR3 nucleotides are TGTGCCAGCAGCTCTGGACAGGGACTGAACACTGAAGCTTTCTTT.

The chain employs TRBV6-1 and TRBJ2-1, with 9 bases lining up with TRBD2. The trim removed 4 bases at V and 4 bases at J, leaving 8 bases unmatched. The V gene's germline CDR1 is MNHNS and CDR2 SASEGT. CDR3 length equals 16 residues. The chain's CDR3 is CASSVYAGGPYNEQFF. The CDR3 nucleotides read TGTGCCAGCAGTGTATACGCGGGGGGGCCTTACAATGAGCAGTTCTTC.

The chain recombines TRBV19 with TRBJ1-1; 10 positions agree with TRBD1. The CDR3 contains 17 residues. CDR1 is LNHDA and CDR2 is SQIVND in the germline V gene (reference sequence). The J segment lost 4 bases and the V segment lost 6 bases, leaving 14 bases of the junction unmatched. CDR3 DNA: TGTGCCAGTAGCATACGGGGCGACAGGGGGCGGACCACTGAAGCTTTCTTT. It is translated as CASSIRGDRGRTTEAFF.

This clone was counted a single time. The rearrangement uses TRBV6-5 and TRBJ2-7; TRBD1 agrees at 7 bases. The junction had 7 bases not matched to a gene; V was cut back by 7 bases and J by 1 base. Germline assignment: CDR1 MNHEY and CDR2 SVGAGI. The CDR3 is 14 residues long. The CDR3: CASIRDSFSYEQYF. In DNA form, the CDR3 reads TGTGCCAGCATCCGGGACAGCTTTTCCTACGAGCAGTACTTC.

This clone was seen a single time. The CDR3 sequence: CATSGTSIDEQFF. The CDR3 DNA reads as TGTGCCACTTCCGGGACTAGCATCGATGAGCAGTTCTTC. The rearrangement joins TRBV12-3 or TRBV12-4 to TRBJ2-1; 9 positions agree with TRBD2. The CDR3 consists of 13 residues. With V trimmed by 10 bases and J by 8 bases, 9 bases remained unmatched.

Here the CDR3 reads CASSQRLGSGTQYF. CDR3 nucleotide sequence: TGTGCCAGCAGCCAAAGACTAGGATCAGGGACCCAGTACTTC. V gene TRBV3-1 (or the pseudogene TRBV3-2) combines with J gene TRBJ2-5; the D gene is possibly TRBD2 (6 bases). The CDR3 is 14 amino acids. V lost 2 bases and J lost 7, with 14 bases in between. Germline V gives CDR1 LGHDT, CDR2 YNNKEL (reference sequence).